These 21 T cell receptor beta chains came from one sample sequenced in a study of cytomegalovirus exposure and HLA in healthy donors (dated by TCRdb to about 2017). The method behind the library was the immunoSEQ multiplex PCR assay. The multiplex PCR relied on a mix of 60 forward primers for TCR Vbeta segments and 13 reverse primers for TCR Jbeta segments. TCRdb's version of the immuneACCESS table is confined to in-frame rearrangements and falls short of the full clone set. An unresolved V gene accounts for under half of the shortfall where checked; the remainder is of unknown origin. Here the sample has around 130,000 clones; more than 80% occur a single time. The leading ten clones occupy just over 2.5% of the sample. Sequencing used PBMCs. These receptors were obtained from a man in his thirties or forties in good health and CMV-seronegative.

This clone has more than one count but fewer than ten. This rearrangement joins TRBV4-2 to TRBJ1-4; TRBD1 aligns across 9 bases. Germline V gives CDR1 LGHNA, CDR2 YNFKEQ. The CDR3 extends over 15 amino acids. V trimming: 4 bases; J trimming: 7 bases; junction bases outside the gene matches: 7. The CDR3: CASSPWTGEAEKLFF. The CDR3 nucleotides are TGTGCCAGCAGCCCGTGGACAGGGGAGGCTGAAAAACTGTTTTTT.

The chain carries TRBV7-2 and TRBJ2-5; TRBD1 is a possible D gene (5 bases). The CDR3 consists of 14 residues. Germline assignment: CDR1 SGHTA and CDR2 FQGNSA. Trimming stripped 3 bases from V and 1 base from J, with 9 bases between. CDR3 nucleotides: TGTGCCAGCAGCTTCCGACAGTCCCAAGAGACCCAGTACTTC. Amino acid sequence: CASSFRQSQETQYF. Together with reference TRBV7-2 and TRBJ2-5, the CDR3 gives the full variable domain: GAGVSQSPSNKVTEKGKDVELRCDPISGHTALYWYRQSLGQGLEFLIYFQGNSAPDKSGLPSDRFSAERTGGSVSTLTIQRTQQEDSAVYLCASSFRQSQETQYFGPGTRLLVL.

The sample holds many counts of this clone. The chain uses TRBV6-1 and TRBJ2-7; D not resolved. V shed 7 bases and J shed 5 bases, with 18 bases lying between them. CDR1 MNHNS and CDR2 SASEGT come from the germline V gene. This CDR3 has 14 residues. The CDR3 reads CASIGRNRAHEQYF. In DNA form, the CDR3 reads TGTGCCAGCATCGGCCGTAACAGAGCCCACGAGCAGTACTTC.

This sequence joins TRBV4-1 and TRBJ2-2; the D gene is possibly TRBD2 (6 bases). Germline V gene lookup returns CDR1 MGHRA and CDR2 YSYEKL. The CDR3 runs to 17 residues. V was trimmed by 4 bases and J by 1 base, leaving 16 bases between them. The CDR3 here is CASSRRTGTGNTGELFF. As DNA, the CDR3 is TGCGCCAGCAGCCGGAGAACCGGGACTGGGAACACCGGGGAGCTGTTTTTT.

The chain is built from TRBV19 and TRBJ2-1; perhaps TRBD2 as D (5 bases). The CDR3 is made up of 17 amino acids. The V end lost 0 bases, the J end lost 0 bases, and 12 bases lay between the germline ends. CDR1 is LNHDA, CDR2 SQIVND, per germline (reference sequence). This CDR3 reads CASSIDGAEISYNEQFF. In DNA form, the CDR3 reads TGTGCCAGTAGTATAGATGGAGCGGAGATCTCCTACAATGAGCAGTTCTTC. Combining the CDR3 with reference TRBV19 and TRBJ2-1 gives the whole variable domain DGGITQSPKYLFRKEGQNVTLSCEQNLNHDAMYWYRQDPGQGLRLIYYSQIVNDFQKGDIAEGYSVSREKKESFPLTVTSAQKNPTAFYLCASSIDGAEISYNEQFFGPGTRLTVL.

J is TRBJ1-2 and V is TRBV5-6, with 12 bases matching TRBD1. The ends lost 3 bases at V and 6 bases at J; junction bases unmatched: 9. The CDR3 has 16 residues. The germline gives CDR1 SGHDT, CDR2 YYEEEE. The CDR3 DNA reads as TGTGCCAGCAGCTACCCCGGGACAGGGGGCATTCATGGCTACACCTTC. Translation gives CASSYPGTGGIHGYTF. Variable domain in full (rest from reference TRBV5-6 and TRBJ1-2): DAGVTQSPTHLIKTRGQQVTLRCSPKSGHDTVSWYQQALGQGPQFIFQYYEEEERQRGNFPDRFSGHQFPNYSSELNVNALLLGDSALYLCASSYPGTGGIHGYTFGSGTRLTVV.

This clone was seen just once. This chain joins TRBV7-2 and TRBJ2-1; D is uncertain. CDR1 and CDR2 from the germline V gene are SGHTA and FQGNSA. V was pared by 5 bases and J by 5 bases, with 13 bases between. CDR3 size: 14 residues. Written as DNA, the CDR3 is TGTGCCAGCAGCAAGACCTCCGACAACAATGAGCAGTTCTTC. Amino acids: CASSKTSDNNEQFF.

The rearrangement uses TRBV5-1 and TRBJ2-3; 12 nucleotides line up with TRBD2. CDR3 length equals 18 residues. The junction had 12 bases not matched to a gene; V was cut back by 4 bases and J by 3 bases. Germline loops: CDR1 SGHRS, CDR2 YFSETQ. Written as DNA, the CDR3 is TGCGCCAGCAGCCCAGGGTTGACTAGCGGGAGTCCAACAGATACGCAGTATTTT. Its translation is CASSPGLTSGSPTDTQYF.

The rearrangement joins TRBV4-1 to TRBJ2-5; 9 bases are shared with TRBD2. The DNA matches TRBJ2-7 better at its end, which makes the J call doubtful. Germline values: CDR1 MGHRA, CDR2 YSYEKL. The CDR3 has 21 residues. The CDR3 here is CASSHRTQLAGATRGSYEQYF. CDR3 in DNA: TGCGCCAGCAGCCATCGAACCCAACTAGCGGGCGCGACCAGGGGGAGTTACGAGCAGTACTTC.

The chain links TRBV19 to TRBJ1-5; the D gene is possibly TRBD1 (6 bases). Per the germline V gene, CDR1 is LNHDA and CDR2 is SQIVND (reference sequence). The CDR3 has 14 amino acids. V lost 3 bases, J lost 0 bases, and 6 bases lay in between. The CDR3, as DNA: TGTGCCAGTAGTATCAGGGGTAGCAATCAGCCCCAGCATTTT. Translating gives CASSIRGSNQPQHF.

The rearrangement links TRBV7-2 to TRBJ2-7, with D tentatively TRBD2 (5 bases). The V end lost 0 bases, the J end lost 4 bases, and 10 bases lay between the germline ends. This CDR3 comprises 14 residues. Germline CDR1 is SGHTA and CDR2 is FQGNSA. CDR3 residues: CASSLAAEGYEQYF. CDR3 coding DNA: TGTGCCAGCAGCTTAGCGGCAGAGGGATACGAGCAGTACTTC.

This clone was seen more than once but under ten times. The sample holds other DNA sequences that translate to the same CDR3. This sequence joins TRBV7-2 and TRBJ2-7, with 9 bases aligning to TRBD1. Germline V gene sequence: CDR1 SGHTA, CDR2 FQGNSA. This CDR3 comprises 14 residues. V was pared by 4 bases and J by 5 bases, with 6 bases of the junction left unmatched. The CDR3 protein is CASSSGTGINEQYF. CDR3 coding DNA: TGTGCCAGCAGCTCGGGGACAGGGATCAACGAGCAGTACTTC.

The V and J genes are TRBV27 and TRBJ2-3, with TRBD2 identical over 10 bases. The germline V gene has CDR1 MNHEY and CDR2 SMNVEV (reference sequence). The CDR3 extends over 17 amino acids. V shed 8 bases, J shed 0 bases, and the junction held 11 bases outside the gene matches. CDR3 coding DNA: TGTGCCAGCCTAGGGACTAGCGCTGGTCTAAGCACAGATACGCAGTATTTT. Translating gives CASLGTSAGLSTDTQYF.

CDR3 protein: CASSYLGKGHEQYF. The CDR3 nucleotides are TGTGCCAGCAGTTATCTGGGGAAGGGGCACGAGCAGTACTTC. The chain uses TRBV6-5 and TRBJ2-7, with D maybe TRBD1 (5 bases). This CDR3 has 14 amino acids. V was cut by 3 bases and J by 5 bases, with 14 bases left in between. CDR1 is MNHEY and CDR2 is SVGAGI in the germline V gene.

This sequence joins TRBV28 and TRBJ1-1; perhaps TRBD1 as D (5 bases). Germline CDR1 MDHEN, CDR2 SYDVKM. The CDR3 spans 13 residues. V was shortened by 7 bases and J by 1 base, with 10 bases between the two germline ends. The CDR3 coding sequence is TGTGCCAGCACCCCGGACAAGAACACTGAAGCTTTCTTT. This encodes CASTPDKNTEAFF.

The chain recombines TRBV25-1 with TRBJ1-1; D remains ambiguous. CDR3 size: 11 residues. Germline lookup yields CDR1 MGHDK and CDR2 SYGVNS. V lost 6 bases, J lost 4 bases, and 6 bases lay in between. The CDR3 is CASSVSTEAFF. Written as DNA, the CDR3 is TGTGCCAGCAGCGTTTCCACTGAAGCTTTCTTT.

The V call is TRBV19, the J call TRBJ2-7; D remains unclear. Germline assignment: CDR1 LNHDA and CDR2 SQIVND (reference sequence). Trimming cost V 4 bases and J 7 bases, with 17 bases left between them. The CDR3 is made up of 14 amino acids. CDR3 DNA sequence: TGTGCCAGTAGTACCACCCTGGCCCGGGTGGAGCAGTACTTC. Translation gives CASSTTLARVEQYF.

The chain joins TRBV27 to TRBJ1-5, with 12 bases that match TRBD1. The V segment lost 5 bases and the J segment 6 bases; nucleotides outside the gene matches: 5. From germline, CDR1 is MNHEY and CDR2 SMNVEV (reference sequence). The CDR3 runs 15 residues. The CDR3 coding sequence is TGTGCCAGCAGTCCAGGGACAGGGGGCTTTCAGCCCCAGCATTTT. This translates into CASSPGTGGFQPQHF.

This chain connects TRBV23-1 to TRBJ2-7; 9 positions match TRBD1. Being an ORF, TRBV23-1 has a function that is uncertain. With V trimmed by 4 bases and J by 0 bases, 7 bases remained unmatched. The CDR3 is 16 residues long. CDR3 in amino acids: CASSPFSDRGSYEQYF. As DNA, the CDR3 is TGCGCCAGCAGTCCTTTTTCGGACAGGGGCTCCTACGAGCAGTACTTC.

This chain uses TRBV29-1 with TRBJ2-7; 7 bases fit TRBD1. Trimming removed 4 bases from V and 7 bases from J; junction bases left unmatched: 10. The CDR3 sequence is 13 residues long. Germline V CDR1 and CDR2: SQVTM, ANQGSEA. CDR3: CSVGGTAGGEQYF. DNA for the CDR3: TGCAGCGTTGGGGGAACCGCAGGGGGTGAGCAGTACTTC.

This chain joins TRBV14 and TRBJ2-7; D call uncertain. The CDR3 is made up of 14 amino acids. Trimming stripped 3 bases from V and 6 bases from J, with 15 bases between. CDR1 is SGHDN and CDR2 is FVKESK in the germline V gene. The CDR3 reads CASSHRRNPGEQYF. The CDR3 DNA reads as TGTGCCAGCAGCCACCGCAGGAATCCAGGCGAGCAGTACTTC.